The clone carrying this T cell receptor beta chain has ten or more counts. This entry is derived from a study of blood T cells in healthy people across ages. V was trimmed by 2 bases and J by 6 bases, leaving 11 bases between them. The CDR3 spans 14 residues. Germline assignment: CDR1 MDHEN and CDR2 SYDVKM. Primers used in a second PCR of about 6 to 11 cycles were a sample-barcoded 5' primer and a J-beta primer mix. TCRdb recomputed calls from the 5' RACE reads with MiXCR, one row per CDR3 protein. This sample has roughly 1,100,000 distinct CDR3 sequences, with roughly 24% found just once. These records were also assigned to another study, of T cells of mothers and their children.

The rearrangement uses TRBV28 and TRBJ2-1, with D perhaps TRBD2 (6 bases). The sequencing sample was made of blood. The TCR originated in a girl aged 2-10 years in good health. DNA of the CDR3: TGTGCCAGCAGTTTAGCCGGGCGGGGCAATGAGCAGTTCTTC. This codes for CASSLAGRGNEQFF.